What follows describes a single TCR beta chain. What it binds is unknown. The data are from a study of cytomegalovirus exposure and HLA in healthy donors. Study results and limitations: Later on, analysis showed that most CMV-associated TCR beta chains appeared to be HLA-restricted.

It was with 60 Vbeta and 13 Jbeta primers that the PCR ran. Produced via immunoSEQ multiplex PCR; TCRdb's table is partial and in-frame only. This sample has over 85,000 clones, with roughly four fifths found just once. Specimen: PBMCs. The clonotype comes from a man between 40 and 49 years old in good health and CMV-seropositive.

Here the CDR3 DNA reads TGTGCCCATGGAGAGGAACTTATTCTCTATGGCTACACCTTC. It specifies CAHGEELILYGYTF. The chain links TRBV6-1 to TRBJ1-2; D gene ambiguous. Per germline, CDR1 MNHNS and CDR2 SASEGT. Trimming removed 11 bases from V and 4 bases from J, with 20 bases in between. This CDR3 is built from 14 residues.